What follows describes a single T cell receptor beta chain. This entry is derived from a study of cytomegalovirus exposure and HLA in healthy donors. A multiplex PCR was run with 60 Vbeta primers and 13 Jbeta primers. Sequencing used immunoSEQ multiplex PCR; TCRdb keeps in-frame clones, though not all of them. The table has 150,000 or so clones, 64% seen once; the top ten hold around 3%. V trimming: 3 bases; J trimming: 2 bases; junction bases outside the gene matches: 2. The CDR3 has 14 residues. Germline V CDR1 and CDR2: SGHNT, YYREEE (reference sequence). The TCR comes from a woman aged 25 to 45 in good health and CMV-seropositive. Input material: PBMCs. The rearrangement uses TRBV5-4 and TRBJ2-1; 7 bases are shared with TRBD1. CDR3 loop: CASSYGQAYNEQFF. CDR3 DNA sequence: TGTGCCAGCAGCTACGGACAGGCCTACAATGAGCAGTTCTTC. The full variable domain, completed using reference TRBV5-4 and TRBJ2-1, is ETGVTQSPTHLIKTRGQQVTLRCSSQSGHNTVSWYQQALGQGPQFIFQYYREEENGRGNFPPRFSGLQFPNYSSELNVNALELDDSALYLCASSYGQAYNEQFFGPGTRLTVL.